These 22 T cell receptor beta chains were sequenced from one sample in a study of cytomegalovirus exposure and HLA in healthy donors. Primers included in the PCR were 60 Vbeta and 13 Jbeta primers. Assay used: immunoSEQ multiplex PCR; TCRdb lists only in-frame clones, some missing. Of 60,000 to 70,000 clones in the sample, 55% to 80% are singletons; the top ten hold roughly 3%. The sequencing sample was made of PBMCs. Receptors originate from a woman aged 45-59 years in good health and CMV-seronegative.

This clone has more than one count but fewer than ten. The rearrangement links TRBV7-9 to TRBJ2-5, with 7 bases fitting TRBD1. CDR1 and CDR2 (germline): SEHNR, FQNEAQ (reference sequence). Trimming took 2 bases from V and 1 from J; bases not matched to a gene: 4. The CDR3 contains 15 residues. CDR3 DNA sequence: TGTGCCAGCAGCTTAACAGGGGCGCTCCAAGAGACCCAGTACTTC. Translating gives CASSLTGALQETQYF.

This clone has a handful of counts. The chain carries TRBV19 and TRBJ1-2; weak D call: TRBD1 (5 bases). Germline V gives CDR1 LNHDA, CDR2 SQIVND (reference sequence). This CDR3 spans 13 amino acids. The V and J ends lost 3 bases and 7 bases respectively, with 12 bases between them. The CDR3 protein is CASSMAGRGGYTF. The CDR3 bases are TGTGCCAGTAGTATGGCGGGGCGGGGTGGCTACACCTTC.

The gene calls are TRBV4-3 and TRBJ2-3, with 8 bases fitting TRBD2. The CDR3 is 15 amino acids. V lost 6 bases and J lost 2; bases outside the gene matches: 7. The germline CDR1 and CDR2 sequences are LGHNA and YSLEER. CDR3 amino acids: CASSYTAGATDTQYF. As DNA, the CDR3 is TGCGCCAGCAGTTATACAGCGGGAGCCACAGATACGCAGTATTTT.

This chain uses TRBV28 with TRBJ1-4; D ambiguous. The CDR3 sequence is 14 residues long. Trimming stripped 2 bases from V and 11 bases from J, with 15 bases between. Germline assignment: CDR1 MDHEN and CDR2 SYDVKM. The CDR3 region has the DNA TGTGCCAGCAGTTTACGGGAGACTAGAGGCAAACTGTTTTTT. Amino acid sequence: CASSLRETRGKLFF.

This chain joins TRBV5-6 and TRBJ2-7; 9 bases fit TRBD2. V shed 3 bases and J 6 bases; nucleotides not matched to a gene: 19. This CDR3 comprises 18 residues. Germline V gives CDR1 SGHDT, CDR2 YYEEEE. In DNA form, the CDR3 reads TGTGCCAGCAGCTCCGTTACAGGGCCGGGACTAGCACGTATCGAGCAGTACTTC. It encodes CASSSVTGPGLARIEQYF. The variable domain in full, completed from reference TRBV5-6 and TRBJ2-7, reads DAGVTQSPTHLIKTRGQQVTLRCSPKSGHDTVSWYQQALGQGPQFIFQYYEEEERQRGNFPDRFSGHQFPNYSSELNVNALLLGDSALYLCASSSVTGPGLARIEQYFGPGTRLTVT.

The chain couples TRBV28 to TRBJ1-1, with 9 bases identical to TRBD1. The germline CDR1 and CDR2 sequences are MDHEN and SYDVKM. This CDR3 spans 16 amino acids. With 5 bases clipped from V and 1 base from J, the junction kept 8 bases outside the gene matches. The CDR3 sequence is CASSELPGQGNTEAFF. The CDR3 DNA follows: TGTGCCAGCAGTGAGCTGCCGGGACAGGGGAACACTGAAGCTTTCTTT.

This chain uses TRBV9 with TRBJ2-7; 8 nucleotides line up with TRBD1. Germline trimming cut 3 bases from V and 6 bases from J; bases unmatched to any gene: 8. This CDR3 is built from 14 residues. CDR1 is SGDLS, CDR2 YYNGEE, per germline. CDR3 amino acids: CASSARTGFSEQYF. CDR3 nucleotide sequence: TGTGCCAGCAGCGCCCGGACAGGGTTCTCCGAGCAGTACTTC.

This rearrangement joins TRBV18 to TRBJ1-1; 8 bases fit TRBD1. Trimming at V came to 3 bases and at J to 3 bases, leaving 6 bases not matched to a gene. Germline CDR1 reads KGHSH; CDR2 reads LQKENI. The CDR3 contains 15 residues. CDR3 bases: TGTGCCAGCTCACCGTATACAGGGGGAGACACTGAAGCTTTCTTT. This sequence encodes CASSPYTGGDTEAFF. The full variable domain, rest sourced from reference TRBV18 and TRBJ1-1, is NAGVMQNPRHLVRRRGQEARLRCSPMKGHSHVYWYRQLPEEGLKFMVYLQKENIIDESGMPKERFSAEFPKEGPSILRIQQVVRGDSAAYFCASSPYTGGDTEAFFGQGTRLTVV.

This rearrangement joins TRBV5-1 to TRBJ2-1; D unclear. Deletions cut 2 bases from V and 7 bases from J, with 4 bases between. Per germline, CDR1 SGHRS and CDR2 YFSETQ. The CDR3 is 11 amino acids. The CDR3 region has the DNA TGCGCCAGCAGCTTATCAAATGAGCAGTTCTTC. Its translation: CASSLSNEQFF.

The chain carries TRBV19 and TRBJ2-7; TRBD2 matches 11 bases. J was trimmed by 0 bases and V by 8 bases; bases with no gene match: 3. Germline loops: CDR1 LNHDA, CDR2 SQIVND (reference sequence). This CDR3 contains 14 residues. This CDR3 is CASAGTSGSYEQYF. CDR3 DNA sequence: TGTGCCAGTGCCGGGACTAGCGGCTCCTACGAGCAGTACTTC.

The chain recombines TRBV27 with TRBJ2-7, with D possibly matching TRBD1 (6 bases). This CDR3 is 15 amino acids long. Germline assignment: CDR1 MNHEY and CDR2 SMNVEV (reference sequence). Trimming left V 6 bases short and J 2 bases short, with 17 bases between. The CDR3 sequence: CASRETSGHPYEQYF. In DNA form, the CDR3 reads TGTGCCAGCAGAGAGACCTCGGGACACCCCTACGAGCAGTACTTC.

The V call is TRBV14, the J call TRBJ1-4; D is uncertain. The CDR3 length is 17 residues. Germline CDR1 and CDR2: SGHDN and FVKESK. V was trimmed by 1 base and J by 5 bases, leaving 17 bases between them. The DNA of the CDR3 is TGTGCCAGCAGCCAAGCGGGGTCGGCGGGTCGAAATGAAAAACTGTTTTTT. This encodes CASSQAGSAGRNEKLFF.

The chain uses TRBV25-1 and TRBJ1-4; no clear D. With 2 bases removed from V and 7 bases from J, the gap between germline ends came to 11 bases. Per the germline V gene, CDR1 is MGHDK and CDR2 is SYGVNS. The CDR3 extends over 14 amino acids. CDR3 region: CASSEGLETEKLFF. DNA for the CDR3: TGTGCCAGCAGTGAAGGGTTGGAGACTGAAAAACTGTTTTTT.

This chain uses TRBV9 with TRBJ1-1; no clear D gene. The CDR3 runs 13 residues. Trimming cost V 4 bases and J 3 bases, with 10 bases left between them. Germline V gene data show CDR1 as SGDLS and CDR2 as YYNGEE. CDR3 residues: CASSPLVYTEAFF. DNA for the CDR3: TGTGCCAGCAGCCCCCTCGTGTACACTGAAGCTTTCTTT.

V gene TRBV19 combines with J gene TRBJ2-5; the D gene is possibly TRBD2 (5 bases). V was shortened by 3 bases and J by 7 bases, with 15 bases between the two germline ends. Germline V CDR1 and CDR2: LNHDA, SQIVND (reference sequence). This CDR3 region has 14 residues. CDR3 bases: TGTGCCAGTAGTATTACTTGGGGAGAGGGGACCCAGTACTTC. Its translation: CASSITWGEGTQYF.

This chain joins TRBV9 and TRBJ2-7; no clear D gene. V was trimmed by 0 bases and J by 5 bases, leaving 9 bases between them. CDR3 length equals 13 residues. CDR1 is SGDLS, CDR2 YYNGEE, per germline. The CDR3 reads CASSVEDIHEQYF. CDR3 sequence (DNA): TGTGCCAGCAGCGTAGAAGACATCCACGAGCAGTACTTC.

V and J are TRBV7-3 and TRBJ1-2, with a possible D match to TRBD1 (5 bases). The CDR3 extends over 15 amino acids. The germline V and J ends were trimmed by 4 bases and 2 bases, with 14 bases remaining between them. The germline V gene encodes CDR1 SGHTA and CDR2 FQGTGA. In DNA form, the CDR3 reads TGTGCCAGCAGCTGGGGGGACCCCTCAAACTATGGCTACACCTTC. The encoded protein is CASSWGDPSNYGYTF. Complete variable domain (other parts from reference TRBV7-3 and TRBJ1-2): GAGVSQTPSNKVTEKGKYVELRCDPISGHTALYWYRQSLGQGPEFLIYFQGTGAADDSGLPNDRFFAVRPEGSVSTLKIQRTERGDSAVYLCASSWGDPSNYGYTFGSGTRLTVV.

Only a few counts were recorded for this clone. The rearrangement links TRBV7-6 to TRBJ2-2; 7 positions match TRBD2. The V gene's germline CDR1 is SGHVS and CDR2 FNYEAQ. After removal of 11 bases from V and 4 bases from J, the junction contained 7 bases not matched to a gene. The CDR3 length is 13 residues. CDR3 residues: CAGGSGPTGELFF. Written as DNA, the CDR3 is TGTGCCGGCGGGAGTGGGCCCACCGGGGAGCTGTTTTTT.

The genes are TRBV12-5 and TRBJ2-3, with 8 bases fitting TRBD2. The germline V gene has CDR1 LGHNT and CDR2 FRNRAP. This CDR3 is built from 17 residues. Losses at the gene ends were 5 bases for V and 4 bases for J; bases not matched to a gene: 14. In DNA, the CDR3 is TGTGCTAGTGGTATCCCTCTAGCCGGGAGGGCTGCAGATACGCAGTATTTT. Its protein is CASGIPLAGRAADTQYF.

The rearrangement links TRBV9 to TRBJ2-3; maybe TRBD2 (6 bases). The CDR3 totals 15 residues. Germline V gene data show CDR1 as SGDLS and CDR2 as YYNGEE. V was trimmed by 3 bases and J by 2 bases, leaving 13 bases between them. The CDR3 DNA reads as TGTGCCAGCAGCGGATCGGGACTCCCCACAGATACGCAGTATTTT. Encoded protein: CASSGSGLPTDTQYF.

The rearrangement joins TRBV7-9 to TRBJ2-1; 9 positions match TRBD1. V shed 5 bases and J 8 bases; nucleotides not matched to a gene: 1. Germline CDR1 is SEHNR and CDR2 is FQNEAQ (reference sequence). The CDR3 is made up of 12 amino acids. The CDR3 here is CASSRDRDEQFF. In DNA, the CDR3 is TGTGCCAGCAGCCGGGACAGGGATGAGCAGTTCTTC.

The genes are TRBV27 and TRBJ2-5; 7 nucleotides align to TRBD1. The CDR3 is made up of 15 amino acids. Germline CDR1 MNHEY, CDR2 SMNVEV (reference sequence). After removal of 6 bases from V and 5 bases from J, the junction contained 12 bases not matched to a gene. This CDR3 is CASSPSTGIGETQYF. Written as DNA, the CDR3 is TGTGCCAGCAGCCCCTCGACAGGGATAGGTGAGACCCAGTACTTC.